The 20 T cell receptor beta chains in this list originate from one sample, sequenced in a study of T cells after yellow fever vaccination. TCRdb analysed the 5' RACE reads with MiXCR anew, one entry per CDR3 protein. Of 200,000 to 250,000 distinct CDR3 sequences in the sample, about 3% were seen once. Material: CD4+ T cells sorted from PBMCs, obtained 10 days after the yellow fever booster vaccination. Source of these receptors: a man between 18 and 35 years old who received the YFV17D yellow fever vaccine.

The table lists this clonotype with a few counts. The V call is TRBV12-3 or TRBV12-4, the J call TRBJ1-1; unclear D gene. Trimming removed 6 bases from V and 4 bases from J, with 6 bases in between. The CDR3 extends over 11 amino acids. The CDR3 bases are TGTGCCAGCAGCACCGGCACTGAAGCTTTCTTT. Encoded protein: CASSTGTEAFF.

In its sample, this clonotype was seen a few times. The rearrangement joins TRBV4-3 to TRBJ1-1; a weak D match, TRBD1 (5 bases). This CDR3 spans 14 amino acids. V was shortened by 1 base and J by 3 bases, with 9 bases between the two germline ends. Germline V gene data show CDR1 as LGHNA and CDR2 as YSLEER. In DNA form, the CDR3 reads TGCGCCAGCAGCCAAGGGGGGTGGGACACTGAAGCTTTCTTT. Translated: CASSQGGWDTEAFF.

This clonotype came up a few times. J is TRBJ1-5 and V is TRBV6-2 or TRBV6-3, with D possibly matching TRBD1 (5 bases). This CDR3 comprises 15 residues. From germline, CDR1 is MNHEY and CDR2 SVGEGT. V was trimmed by 3 bases and J by 6 bases, leaving 15 bases between them. CDR3 sequence reads: CASSYRGSPSQPQHF. The DNA of the CDR3 is TGTGCCAGCAGTTATCGGGGCTCGCCGAGTCAGCCCCAGCATTTT.

This clonotype was seen ten or more times. The chain recombines TRBV6-5 with TRBJ1-5; the D is unclear. Trimming shortened V by 0 bases and J by 2 bases, and 8 bases separated the two germline ends. The germline V gene encodes CDR1 MNHEY and CDR2 SVGAGI. The CDR3 spans 15 residues. Here the CDR3 reads CASSYSRRGNQPQHF. Here the CDR3 DNA reads TGTGCCAGCAGTTACTCACGGAGAGGCAATCAGCCCCAGCATTTT.

There are a few counts of this clonotype. J is TRBJ2-7 and V is TRBV6-1; 10 bases map to TRBD1. The germline V gene encodes CDR1 MNHNS and CDR2 SASEGT. The CDR3 is 17 amino acids. J gave up 0 bases and V 6 bases, and 11 bases lay outside the gene matches. This CDR3 reads CASRAGWDRGGSYEQYV. The CDR3 nucleotides read TGTGCCAGCAGAGCCGGTTGGGACAGGGGAGGCTCCTACGAGCAGTACGTC.

The V call is TRBV6-1, the J call TRBJ2-3; 12 bases are shared with TRBD2. CDR3 length equals 17 residues. Losses at the gene ends were 6 bases for V and 1 base for J; bases not matched to a gene: 8. The germline gives CDR1 MNHNS, CDR2 SASEGT. The CDR3 loop reads CASSLAGGPSRTDTQYF. CDR3 nucleotides: TGTGCCAGCAGCCTAGCGGGGGGGCCTTCGCGCACAGATACGCAGTATTTT.

This clonotype was seen ten or more times. The chain employs TRBV5-5 and TRBJ1-3; 10 bases map to TRBD1. Germline CDR1 is SGHKS and CDR2 is YYEKEE (reference sequence). The junction had 3 bases not matched to a gene; V was cut back by 1 base and J by 2 bases. This CDR3 region has 16 residues. As DNA, the CDR3 is TGTGCCAGCAGCTTGTGGGACAGGGGACCTGGAAACACCATATATTTT. Its translation is CASSLWDRGPGNTIYF. Full variable domain (rest looked up from reference TRBV5-5 and TRBJ1-3): DAGVTQSPTHLIKTRGQQVTLRCSPISGHKSVSWYQQVLGQGPQFIFQYYEKEERGRGNFPDRFSARQFPNYSSELNVNALLLGDSALYLCASSLWDRGPGNTIYFGEGSWLTVV.

This clonotype was counted many times. The J gene is TRBJ2-7, the V gene TRBV13; D is ambiguous. V was cut by 0 bases and J by 6 bases, with 9 bases left in between. The CDR3 is made up of 13 amino acids. Germline CDR1 is PRHDT and CDR2 is FYEKMQ (reference sequence). The CDR3 DNA is TGTGCCAGCAGCTTAGGCTCCCTAGGCGAGCAGTACGTC. It codes for CASSLGSLGEQYV.

This clonotype was recorded at least ten times. The gene calls are TRBV20-1 and TRBJ2-2; 8 nucleotides align to TRBD1. The germline gives CDR1 DFQATT, CDR2 SNEGSKA (reference sequence). This CDR3 has 14 residues. V lost 5 bases and J lost 8; bases outside the gene matches: 10. The CDR3, as DNA: TGCAGTGCTGGGGACAGGTCCCAGGGGGGGGAGCTGTTTTTT. Translated: CSAGDRSQGGELFF.

The table lists this clonotype with a few counts. V gene TRBV11-2 combines with J gene TRBJ2-3; D gene unclear. The CDR3 is 15 residues long. Germline CDR1 is SGHAT and CDR2 is FQNNGV. Trimming removed 6 bases from V and 0 bases from J, with 13 bases in between. CDR3: CASSAWMFSTDTQYF. The CDR3 region has the DNA TGTGCCAGCAGTGCGTGGATGTTTAGCACAGATACGCAGTATTTT. Together with reference TRBV11-2 and TRBJ2-3, the CDR3 gives the full variable domain: EAGVAQSPRYKIIEKRQSVAFWCNPISGHATLYWYQQILGQGPKLLIQFQNNGVVDDSQLPKDRFSAERLKGVDSTLKIQPAKLEDSAVYLCASSAWMFSTDTQYFGPGTRLTVL.

This clonotype was counted many times. The chain recombines TRBV7-2 with TRBJ1-2; possible D gene TRBD1, 5 bases. The CDR3 consists of 16 residues. Germline V gives CDR1 SGHTA, CDR2 FQGNSA. V was trimmed by 6 bases and J by 0 bases, leaving 17 bases between them. This CDR3 reads CASSRGYLEANYGYTF. In DNA, the CDR3 is TGTGCCAGCAGTCGGGGCTATCTCGAAGCTAACTATGGCTACACCTTC.

This clonotype has more than one count but fewer than ten. The V call is TRBV12-3 or TRBV12-4, the J call TRBJ2-7; 9 bases line up with TRBD1. The CDR3 spans 15 residues. After removal of 5 bases from V and 1 base from J, the junction contained 6 bases not matched to a gene. CDR3 in amino acids: CASSTPGQGSYEQYF. The CDR3 DNA sequence: TGTGCCAGCAGTACGCCGGGACAGGGTTCCTACGAGCAGTACTTC.

There are many counts of this clonotype. The rearrangement links TRBV6-5 to TRBJ2-3; a weak D match, TRBD2 (6 bases). The CDR3 runs 17 residues. The V and J ends lost 4 bases and 2 bases respectively, with 19 bases between them. The V gene's germline CDR1 is MNHEY and CDR2 SVGAGI. CDR3 DNA: TGTGCCAGCAGTTCTCCTCGGGGTAGCGGCGACACAGATACGCAGTATTTT. It encodes CASSSPRGSGDTDTQYF.

This clonotype was seen only a few times. The CDR3, as DNA: TGTGCCAGCAGCTTCGCGGGGGGGGAGACCCAGTACTTC. Amino acid sequence: CASSFAGGETQYF. The V call is TRBV7-8, the J call TRBJ2-5, with 9 bases lining up with TRBD2. Germline CDR1 SGHVS, CDR2 FQNEAQ. The V gene end was trimmed by 3 bases and the J gene end by 5 bases; junction bases not matched to a gene: 1. The CDR3 loop spans 13 amino acids.

This chain joins TRBV5-1 and TRBJ2-1; tentatively, D is TRBD1 (5 bases). CDR1 is SGHRS, CDR2 YFSETQ, per germline. V was cut by 1 base and J by 7 bases, with 9 bases left in between. CDR3 size: 13 residues. This CDR3 reads CASSLTGPNEQFF. Here the CDR3 DNA reads TGCGCCAGCAGCTTGACAGGACCTAATGAGCAGTTCTTC. Full variable domain (outside the CDR3, taken from reference TRBV5-1 and TRBJ2-1): KAGVTQTPRYLIKTRGQQVTLSCSPISGHRSVSWYQQTPGQGLQFLFEYFSETQRNKGNFPGRFSGRQFSNSRSEMNVSTLELGDSALYLCASSLTGPNEQFFGPGTRLTVL.

This sequence joins TRBV7-8 and TRBJ2-5; either TRBD1 or TRBD2 may supply D (5 bases each). This CDR3 is built from 14 residues. V lost 5 bases and J 4 bases, leaving 14 bases between the germline ends. The germline V gene encodes CDR1 SGHVS and CDR2 FQNEAQ. As DNA, the CDR3 is TGTGCCAGCAGCCCCCAGGGAGTTCTAGAGACCCAGTACTTC. Translated, it gives CASSPQGVLETQYF.

In its sample, this clonotype was seen many times. V and J are TRBV5-5 and TRBJ2-5, with D perhaps TRBD1 (6 bases). V was shortened by 4 bases and J by 1 base, with 11 bases between the two germline ends. This CDR3 comprises 14 residues. Germline CDR1 SGHKS, CDR2 YYEKEE (reference sequence). The CDR3 DNA reads TGTGCCAGCAGCCCGACAGGCATCCAAGAGACCCAGTACTTC. Translating it yields CASSPTGIQETQYF.

This clonotype was counted ten times or more. The rearrangement joins TRBV4-3 to TRBJ1-2; unclear D gene. CDR1 is LGHNA and CDR2 is YSLEER in the germline V gene. The ends were cut back, 4 bases at V and 4 bases at J, with 13 bases in the middle. The CDR3 length is 14 residues. The CDR3 reads CASSLPGRAYGYTF. CDR3 nucleotide sequence: TGCGCCAGCAGCCTTCCCGGGAGGGCCTATGGCTACACCTTC.

This clonotype has a count of ten or more. V gene TRBV6-5 combines with J gene TRBJ2-1; D not resolved. The CDR3 is 17 residues long. Germline values: CDR1 MNHEY, CDR2 SVGAGI. Trimming cost V 2 bases and J 10 bases, with 24 bases left between them. The CDR3 DNA sequence: TGTGCCAGCAGTTACAGTGGGTCAGGCCTCTCAAGAGTGGAGCAGTTCTTC. Translating it yields CASSYSGSGLSRVEQFF.

This chain connects TRBV12-3 or TRBV12-4 to TRBJ1-2; no reliable D call. V lost 9 bases and J lost 3, with 14 bases in between. The CDR3 extends over 13 amino acids. CDR3 sequence: CASRKTGDYGYTF. DNA of the CDR3: TGTGCCAGTCGAAAGACCGGAGACTATGGCTACACCTTC.